This entry concerns a single T cell receptor (beta chain). Its antigen is unknown. This sample is drawn from a study of T cell clusters in autoimmune cytopenias. Study outcomes and limitations: Primary autoimmune cytopenia patients appeared to lack physiological T cell clusters present in healthy donors. Comparing secondary cytopenia with chronic lymphocytic leukemia showed no cluster-lack signature, apparently masked by lymphoma repertoire.

Roughly 38,000 genome equivalents of blood DNA were amplified for TRB. There are 16 residues in the CDR3. Germline V gene sequence: CDR1 DFQATT, CDR2 SNEGSKA (reference sequence). TRB was amplified by touch-down multiplex PCR, primer pools A and B combined. Each CDR3 protein gets one entry in TCRdb, which reprocessed the multiplex PCR reads and gives no DNA. The sample is made up of some 7,000 distinct CDR3 sequences, and the top ten hold 28% of it. The material sequenced was peripheral blood. The TCR was taken from a human donor with an autoimmune cytopenia or autoimmune hepatitis (not recorded which). This rearrangement joins TRBV20-1 to TRBJ2-3; TCRdb picks TRBD1, but there is no DNA to check that call. CDR3: CSARDPLAGEGDTQYF.